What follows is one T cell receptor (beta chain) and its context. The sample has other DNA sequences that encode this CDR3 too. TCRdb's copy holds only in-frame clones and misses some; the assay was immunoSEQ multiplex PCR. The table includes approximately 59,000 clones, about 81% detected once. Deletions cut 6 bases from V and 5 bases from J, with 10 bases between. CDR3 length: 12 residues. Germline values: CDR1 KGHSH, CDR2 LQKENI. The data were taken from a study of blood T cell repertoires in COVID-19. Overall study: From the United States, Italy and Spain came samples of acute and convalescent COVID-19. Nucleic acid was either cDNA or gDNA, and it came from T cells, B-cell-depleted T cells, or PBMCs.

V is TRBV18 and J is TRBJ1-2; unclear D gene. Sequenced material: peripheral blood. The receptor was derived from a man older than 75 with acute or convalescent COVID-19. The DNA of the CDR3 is TGTGCCAGCTCCCCCCCGGGGTATGGCTACACCTTC. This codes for CASSPPGYGYTF.